The next 11 T cell receptor beta chains were all read from a single sample in a study of T cells after yellow fever vaccination. TCRdb analysed the 5' RACE reads with MiXCR anew, one entry per CDR3 protein. The sample includes about 890 distinct CDR3 sequences, about 10% of them seen just once. This specimen was CD8+ T cells binding an NS4B(214-222) dextramer, sorted from PBMCs, taken roughly seven weeks after the first yellow fever vaccination. These TCRs come from a man younger than 35 who received the YFV17D yellow fever vaccine.

This clonotype qualifies as medium-sized. This chain uses TRBV6-2 or TRBV6-3 with TRBJ2-7, with 8 bases fitting TRBD1. Germline loops: CDR1 MNHEY, CDR2 SVGEGT. J lost 4 bases, V lost 5 bases, and 4 bases had no gene match. This CDR3 is built from 13 residues. CDR3 sequence: CASSRGQGYEQYF. The CDR3 DNA follows: TGTGCCAGCAGTCGTGGACAGGGTTACGAGCAGTACTTC.

This clonotype occurred a few times. The rearrangement links TRBV7-3 to TRBJ2-3, with 11 positions matching TRBD2. CDR1 and CDR2 (germline): SGHTA, FQGTGA. The CDR3 is 15 residues long. The V and J ends lost 6 bases and 6 bases, in that order; junction bases with no gene match: 8. CDR3 sequence: CASRGKTSGADTQYF. DNA for the CDR3: TGTGCCAGCAGGGGGAAGACTAGCGGGGCGGATACGCAGTATTTT. The full variable domain, rest sourced from reference TRBV7-3 and TRBJ2-3, is GAGVSQTPSNKVTEKGKYVELRCDPISGHTALYWYRQSLGQGPEFLIYFQGTGAADDSGLPNDRFFAVRPEGSVSTLKIQRTERGDSAVYLCASRGKTSGADTQYFGPGTRLTVL.

This sequence joins TRBV5-2 and TRBJ2-3; the table's D call, TRBD2, has no DNA check behind it. TRBV5-2 is noted as a pseudogene. The CDR3 has 15 amino acids. Written as DNA, the CDR3 is TGTGCCTGCTGCGGGCAGACCAGCGGGGCGGATACGCAGTATTTT. Translated: CACCGQTSGADTQYF.

The chain couples TRBV7-3 to TRBJ2-3; 11 bases are shared with TRBD2. The length of the CDR3 is 15 residues. CDR1 SGHTA and CDR2 FQGTGA come from the germline V gene. Germline trimming cut 11 bases from V and 6 bases from J; bases unmatched to any gene: 13. CDR3 coding DNA: TGTGCCTGCTGCGCGAAGACTAGCGGGGCGGATACGCAGTATTTT. It yields the protein CACCAKTSGADTQYF.

This clonotype is labeled medium-sized (0.01 to 0.1%). The chain uses TRBV4-3 and TRBJ1-5; D not certain. This CDR3 is 15 amino acids long. V was trimmed by 2 bases and J by 2 bases, leaving 10 bases between them. The germline V gene has CDR1 LGHNA and CDR2 YSLEER. The CDR3 protein is CASSQSDVGNQPQHF. The CDR3 DNA follows: TGCGCCAGCAGCCAATCTGACGTCGGCAATCAGCCCCAGCATTTT.

This clonotype is categorized as medium-sized. The V and J genes are TRBV15 and TRBJ2-7; no firm D call. The germline V gene has CDR1 LNHNV and CDR2 YYDKDF (reference sequence). Trimming took off 1 base at V and 1 base at J, with 5 bases between the two ends. The CDR3 loop spans 13 amino acids. This chain's CDR3 is CATSRGPSYEQYF. In DNA form, the CDR3 reads TGTGCCACCAGCAGAGGCCCTTCCTACGAGCAGTACTTC.

This clonotype was observed many times. The chain employs TRBV7-2 and TRBJ2-7; D perhaps matches TRBD2 (6 bases). V lost 5 bases and J 6 bases, leaving 14 bases between the germline ends. CDR3 size: 13 residues. Germline lookup yields CDR1 SGHTA and CDR2 FQGNSA. The CDR3 DNA follows: TGTGCCAGCAGCCCCCATGGCGGGGCCGAGCAGTACTTC. Translated: CASSPHGGAEQYF.

In this sample, this clonotype is medium-sized (0.01 to 0.1%). The chain recombines TRBV4-3 with TRBJ2-7, with D perhaps given as TRBD1 or TRBD2 (6 bases each). The CDR3 totals 15 residues. Trimming removed 3 bases at V and 3 bases at J, with 15 bases between. Germline lookup yields CDR1 LGHNA and CDR2 YSLEER. The CDR3 loop is CASSHLPGALYEQYF. CDR3 coding DNA: TGCGCCAGCAGCCACCTCCCGGGGGCGCTCTACGAGCAGTACTTC.

By share of the sample, this clonotype is medium-sized. The DNA for the CDR3 is TGCGCCAGCAGCCAAGATTCCGGGACAGGGGCTTACGAGCAGTACTTC. This gives the protein CASSQDSGTGAYEQYF. The V gene is TRBV4-1, the J gene TRBJ2-7, with 10 bases lining up with TRBD1. The germline gives CDR1 MGHRA, CDR2 YSYEKL. The CDR3 length is 16 residues. The junction had 6 bases not matched to a gene; V was cut back by 0 bases and J by 4 bases.

This clonotype is medium-sized. The V and J genes are TRBV11-2 and TRBJ2-7; no definite D call. The germline CDR1 and CDR2 sequences are SGHAT and FQNNGV. Trimming stripped 5 bases from V and 2 bases from J, with 10 bases between. The CDR3 runs 13 residues. DNA for the CDR3: TGTGCCAGCAGCCCCTCAGGAGCCTACGAGCAGTACTTC. This codes for CASSPSGAYEQYF. Filled out from reference TRBV11-2 and TRBJ2-7, the complete variable domain reads EAGVAQSPRYKIIEKRQSVAFWCNPISGHATLYWYQQILGQGPKLLIQFQNNGVVDDSQLPKDRFSAERLKGVDSTLKIQPAKLEDSAVYLCASSPSGAYEQYFGPGTRLTVT.

This clonotype occurred many times. This may come from a read error, since a much larger clone is one base off. V is TRBV7-3 and J is TRBJ2-7; D is ambiguous. V lost 5 bases to trimming and J lost 2 bases, with 10 bases between them. This CDR3 spans 13 amino acids. Germline V gives CDR1 SGHTA, CDR2 FQGTGA. CDR3 sequence (DNA): TGTGCCAGCAGCCCCGGGCCGGCCTACGAGCAGTACTTC. This gives the protein CASSPGPAYEQYF.